These T cell receptor beta chains were read from a single sample in a study of T cell repertoires in ileal Crohn's disease. The method was immunoSEQ multiplex PCR; TCRdb's version includes in-frame clones alone and lacks a portion of them. In the table there are about 62,000 clones, about 89% of which are singletons. Sequencing input: ileal tissue. These receptors were obtained from an adult with Crohn's disease. The CDR3 runs from the conserved cysteine through the conserved F or W. The order of the fields is D gene, J gene, V gene, clone size, CDR3 protein, CDR3 DNA. The D gene is left open where the match is weak. The size of a clone is reported for some rows only, either as once, few or many, or as a class for expanded clones.

TRBD2 TRBJ2-2 TRBV6-5 few CASRYGGIGELFF TGTGCCAGCAGATACGGGGGGATCGGGGAGCTGTTTTTT
- TRBJ1-1 TRBV11-3 - CASSLAGSMNTEAFF TGTGCCAGCAGCTTAGCAGGGTCCATGAACACTGAAGCTTTCTTT
TRBD1 TRBJ1-2 TRBV7-9 - CASSLAVGTGDGYTF TGTGCCAGCAGCTTAGCCGTCGGGACAGGGGATGGCTACACCTTC
TRBD1 TRBJ2-2 TRBV6-1 - CASSEAKTGVFTGELFF TGTGCCAGCAGTGAAGCTAAGACAGGGGTATTCACCGGGGAGCTGTTTTTT
TRBD1 TRBJ1-6 TRBV5-1 - CASSLSFVGQDASPLHF TGCGCCAGCAGCTTGTCTTTCGTGGGACAGGATGCTTCACCCCTCCACTTT
TRBD1 TRBJ1-2 TRBV5-6 - CASRAKGTVRYGYTF TGTGCCAGCAGGGCGAAAGGGACAGTCCGGTATGGCTACACCTTC
- TRBJ2-6 TRBV5-4 - CASSLHASGANVLTF TGTGCCAGCAGCTTACATGCTTCTGGGGCCAACGTCCTGACTTTC
TRBD1 TRBJ1-1 TRBV19 few CASSRGQGTEAFF TGTGCCAGTAGTAGAGGACAGGGAACTGAAGCTTTCTTT
- TRBJ2-7 TRBV11-3 few CASSLSREQYF TGTGCCAGCAGCTTAAGCCGCGAGCAGTACTTC
- TRBJ1-3 TRBV4-2 - CASSRSPQAGTNSGNTIYF TGTGCCAGCAGCCGATCGCCTCAGGCGGGGACCAACTCTGGAAACACCATATATTTT
TRBD1 TRBJ2-1 TRBV15 - CALGTGVGNEQFF TGTGCCCTGGGGACAGGGGTCGGGAATGAGCAGTTCTTC
TRBD1 TRBJ2-5 TRBV9 - CASSGTGVGETQYF TGTGCCAGCAGCGGAACAGGGGTGGGGGAGACCCAGTACTTC
- TRBJ2-1 TRBV6-6 once CASKQSQLANNEQFF TGTGCCAGCAAACAGAGCCAGCTAGCCAATAATGAGCAGTTCTTC
TRBD1 TRBJ1-5 TRBV25-1 - CASSGRGFNQPQHF TGTGCCAGCAGTGGCAGGGGGTTCAATCAGCCCCAGCATTTT
TRBD2 TRBJ2-3 TRBV25-1 - CASSRLADTQYF TGTGCCAGCAGTCGACTAGCTGATACGCAGTATTTT
- TRBJ1-3 TRBV6-1 once CASSARQLSGNTIYF TGTGCCAGCAGTGCTAGACAGCTCTCTGGAAACACCATATATTTT
- TRBJ2-1 TRBV6-1 - CASLSNYNEQFF TGTGCCAGCCTAAGTAATTACAATGAGCAGTTCTTC
- TRBJ2-5 TRBV11-3 - CASRDVGEETQYF TGTGCCAGCCGGGATGTTGGAGAAGAGACCCAGTACTTC
TRBD2 TRBJ2-7 TRBV7-6 - CASSSTGASGRSEQYF TGTGCCAGCAGCTCAACCGGGGCTAGCGGGAGGAGCGAGCAGTACTTC
- TRBJ2-1 TRBV19 - CASSIRGDEQFF TGTGCCAGTAGTATACGAGGCGATGAGCAGTTCTTC